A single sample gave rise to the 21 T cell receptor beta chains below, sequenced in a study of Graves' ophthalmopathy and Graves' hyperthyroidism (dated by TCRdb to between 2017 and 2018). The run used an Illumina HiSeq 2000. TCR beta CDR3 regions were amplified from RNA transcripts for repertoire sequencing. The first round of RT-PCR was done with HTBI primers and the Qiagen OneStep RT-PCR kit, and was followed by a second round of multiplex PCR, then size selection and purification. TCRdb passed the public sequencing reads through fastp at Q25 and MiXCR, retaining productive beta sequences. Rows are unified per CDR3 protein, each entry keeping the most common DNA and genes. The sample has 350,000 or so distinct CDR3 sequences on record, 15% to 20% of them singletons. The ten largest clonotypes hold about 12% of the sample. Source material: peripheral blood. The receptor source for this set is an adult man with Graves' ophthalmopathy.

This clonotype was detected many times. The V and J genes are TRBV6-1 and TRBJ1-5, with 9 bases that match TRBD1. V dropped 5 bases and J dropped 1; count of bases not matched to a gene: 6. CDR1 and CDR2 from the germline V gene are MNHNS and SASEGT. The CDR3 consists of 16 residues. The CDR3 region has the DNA TGTGCCAGCAGTCCGGACAGGGGTTTGAGCAATCAGCCCCAGCATTTT. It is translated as CASSPDRGLSNQPQHF.

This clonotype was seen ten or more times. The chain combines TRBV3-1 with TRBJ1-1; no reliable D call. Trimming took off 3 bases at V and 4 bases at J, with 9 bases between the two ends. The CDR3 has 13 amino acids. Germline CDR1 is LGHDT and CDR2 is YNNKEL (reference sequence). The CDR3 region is CASSHGVITEAFF. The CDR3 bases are TGTGCCAGCAGCCACGGGGTTATCACTGAAGCTTTCTTT.

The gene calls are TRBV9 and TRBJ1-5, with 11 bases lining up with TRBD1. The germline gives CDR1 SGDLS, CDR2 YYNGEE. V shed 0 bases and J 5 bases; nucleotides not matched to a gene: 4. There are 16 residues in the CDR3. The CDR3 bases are TGTGCCAGCAGCGTAGGCGGACAGGGGGCTGATCAGCCCCAGCATTTT. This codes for CASSVGGQGADQPQHF.

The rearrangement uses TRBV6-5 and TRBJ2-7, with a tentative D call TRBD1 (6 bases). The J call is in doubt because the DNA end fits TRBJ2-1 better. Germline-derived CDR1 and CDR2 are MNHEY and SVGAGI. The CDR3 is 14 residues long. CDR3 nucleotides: TGTGCCAGCAGTTACTACGGACAGCCGGGCGAGCAGTTCTTC. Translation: CASSYYGQPGEQFF.

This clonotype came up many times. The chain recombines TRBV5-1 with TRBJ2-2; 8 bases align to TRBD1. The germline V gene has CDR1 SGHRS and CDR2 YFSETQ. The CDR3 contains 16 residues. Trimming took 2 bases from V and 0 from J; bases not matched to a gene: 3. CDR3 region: CASSFRTGPNTGELFF. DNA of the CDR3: TGCGCCAGCAGCTTTAGGACAGGGCCGAACACCGGGGAGCTGTTTTTT.

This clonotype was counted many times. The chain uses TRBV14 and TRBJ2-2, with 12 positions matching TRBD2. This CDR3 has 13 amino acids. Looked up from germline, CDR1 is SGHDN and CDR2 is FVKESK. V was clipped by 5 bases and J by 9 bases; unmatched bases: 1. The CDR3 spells CASSGLAGRELFF. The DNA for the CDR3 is TGTGCCAGCAGCGGACTAGCGGGAAGGGAGCTGTTTTTT.

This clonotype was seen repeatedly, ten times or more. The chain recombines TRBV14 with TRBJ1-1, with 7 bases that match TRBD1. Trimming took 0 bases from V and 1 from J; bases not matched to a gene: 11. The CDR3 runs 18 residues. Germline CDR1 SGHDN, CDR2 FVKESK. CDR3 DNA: TGTGCCAGCAGCCAAGATTTTAGAACAGGGGCCGGGAACACTGAAGCTTTCTTT. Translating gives CASSQDFRTGAGNTEAFF.

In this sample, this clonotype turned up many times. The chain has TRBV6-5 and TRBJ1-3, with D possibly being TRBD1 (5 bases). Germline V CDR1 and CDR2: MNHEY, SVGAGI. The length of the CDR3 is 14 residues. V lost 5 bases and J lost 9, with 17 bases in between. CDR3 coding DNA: TGTGCCAGCAGTATCAAAAGGGACGGAGGCACCATATATTTT. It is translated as CASSIKRDGGTIYF.

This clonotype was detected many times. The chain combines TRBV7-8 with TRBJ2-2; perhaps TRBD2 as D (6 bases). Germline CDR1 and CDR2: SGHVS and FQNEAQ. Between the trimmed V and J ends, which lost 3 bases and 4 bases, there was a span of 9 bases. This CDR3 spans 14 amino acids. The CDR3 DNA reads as TGTGCCAGCAGCTTGGGGACTTTCACCGGGGAGCTGTTTTTT. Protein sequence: CASSLGTFTGELFF.

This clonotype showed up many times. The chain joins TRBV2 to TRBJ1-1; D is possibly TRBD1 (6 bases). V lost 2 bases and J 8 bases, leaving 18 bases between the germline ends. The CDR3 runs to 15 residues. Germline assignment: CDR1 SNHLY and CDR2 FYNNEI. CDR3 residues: CASSEIGGGATEAFF. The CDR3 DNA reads TGTGCCAGCAGTGAAATCGGAGGGGGGGCTACGGAAGCTTTCTTT.

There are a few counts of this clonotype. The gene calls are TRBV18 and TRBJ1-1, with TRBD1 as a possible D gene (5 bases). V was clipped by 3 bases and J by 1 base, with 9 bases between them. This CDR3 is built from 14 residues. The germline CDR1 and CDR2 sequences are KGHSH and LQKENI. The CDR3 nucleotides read TGTGCCAGCTCACCGAGGACACCGAACACTGAAGCTTTCTTT. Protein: CASSPRTPNTEAFF.

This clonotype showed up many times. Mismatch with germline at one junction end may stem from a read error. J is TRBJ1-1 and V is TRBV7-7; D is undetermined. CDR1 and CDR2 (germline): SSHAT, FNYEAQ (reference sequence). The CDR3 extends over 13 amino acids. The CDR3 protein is CASSFRPNTEAFF. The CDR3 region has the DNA TGTGCTAGCAGCTTTCGGCCGAACACTGAAGCTTTCTTT.

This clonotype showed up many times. The CDR3 DNA reads TGTGCCAGCAAACCCGGGACAGGGCTGATTCGGGGTGAGCAGTTCTTC. Its translation is CASKPGTGLIRGEQFF. The chain uses TRBV6-2 or TRBV6-3 and TRBJ2-1; 9 positions match TRBD1. This CDR3 is built from 16 residues. Germline-derived CDR1 and CDR2 are MNHEY and SVGEGT. The V gene end was trimmed by 7 bases and the J gene end by 9 bases; junction bases not matched to a gene: 16.

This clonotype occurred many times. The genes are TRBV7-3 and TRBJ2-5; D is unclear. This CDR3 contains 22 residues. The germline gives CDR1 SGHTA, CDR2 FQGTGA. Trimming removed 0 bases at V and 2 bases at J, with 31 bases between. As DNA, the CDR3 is TGTGCCAGCAGCTTAACACAATACCTCACACAGTTTCCCGACGATAAACAAGAGACCCAGTACTTC. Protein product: CASSLTQYLTQFPDDKQETQYF.

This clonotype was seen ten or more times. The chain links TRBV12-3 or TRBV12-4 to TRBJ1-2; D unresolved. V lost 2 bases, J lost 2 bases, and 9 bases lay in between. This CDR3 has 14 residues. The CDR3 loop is CASSLIRRNYGYTF. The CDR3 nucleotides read TGTGCCAGCAGTTTAATTCGTAGGAACTATGGCTACACCTTC.

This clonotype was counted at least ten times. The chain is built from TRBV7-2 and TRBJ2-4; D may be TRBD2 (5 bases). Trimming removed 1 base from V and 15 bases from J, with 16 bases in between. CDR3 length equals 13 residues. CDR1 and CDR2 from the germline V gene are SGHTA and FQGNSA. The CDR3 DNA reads TGTGCCAGCAGCTTAGAAAACGGGGTGGAAAGGTACTTC. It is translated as CASSLENGVERYF.

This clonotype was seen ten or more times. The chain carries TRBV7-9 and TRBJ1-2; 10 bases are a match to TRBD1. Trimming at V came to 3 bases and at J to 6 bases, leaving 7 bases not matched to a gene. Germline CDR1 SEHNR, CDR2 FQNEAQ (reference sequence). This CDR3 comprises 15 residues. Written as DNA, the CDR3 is TGTGCCAGCAGCTTGGGACAGGGGATATTGAATGGCTACACCTTC. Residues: CASSLGQGILNGYTF.

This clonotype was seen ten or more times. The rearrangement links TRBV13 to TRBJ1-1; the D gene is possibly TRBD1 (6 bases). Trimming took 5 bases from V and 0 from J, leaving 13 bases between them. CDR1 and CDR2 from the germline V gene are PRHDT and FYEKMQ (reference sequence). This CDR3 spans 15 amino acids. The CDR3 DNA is TGTGCCAGCAGCCGGAGGACAGAGATGAACACTGAAGCTTTCTTT. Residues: CASSRRTEMNTEAFF.

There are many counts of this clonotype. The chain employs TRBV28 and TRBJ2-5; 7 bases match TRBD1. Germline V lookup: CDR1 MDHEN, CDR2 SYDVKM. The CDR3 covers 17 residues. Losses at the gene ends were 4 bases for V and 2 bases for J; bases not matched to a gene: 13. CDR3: CASSSHAQPGQQETQYF. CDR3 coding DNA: TGTGCCAGCAGTTCCCACGCCCAGCCGGGACAGCAAGAGACCCAGTACTTC.

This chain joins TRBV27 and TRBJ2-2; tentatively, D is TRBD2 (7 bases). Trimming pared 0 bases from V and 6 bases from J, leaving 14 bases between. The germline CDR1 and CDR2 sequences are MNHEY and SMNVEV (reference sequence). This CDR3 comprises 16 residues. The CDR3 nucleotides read TGTGCCAGCAGTTTATCAGGGGGGAGGGCTCCCGGGGAGCTGTTTTTT. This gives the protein CASSLSGGRAPGELFF.

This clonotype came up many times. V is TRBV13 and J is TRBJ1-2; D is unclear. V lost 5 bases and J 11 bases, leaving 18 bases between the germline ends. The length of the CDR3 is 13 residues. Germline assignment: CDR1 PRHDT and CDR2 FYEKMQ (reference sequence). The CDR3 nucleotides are TGTGCCAGCAGCCTCGGACGATCCCCCGGGTACACCTTC. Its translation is CASSLGRSPGYTF.